The sequence of this TCR beta chain was determined in a study of blood T cell repertoires in COVID-19. Study context: COVID-19 samples, acute and convalescent, were from the United States, Italy and Spain. T cells, B-cell-depleted T cells, or PBMCs provided the cDNA or gDNA that served as material.

Original handling: The authors estimated nucleated cell counts from reference gene primer amplification. Profiled with immunoSEQ multiplex PCR; TCRdb holds only in-frame clones, not every one. The V and J calls and clone size are taken from that table; D and trimming were inferred from the DNA. This table has some 260,000 clones, around 90% appearing once. CDR1 is SNHLY, CDR2 FYNNEI, per germline. With 6 bases clipped from V and 0 bases from J, the junction kept 3 bases outside the gene matches. The CDR3 contains 15 residues. The TCR sequence derives from a woman in her thirties with acute or convalescent COVID-19. The chain couples TRBV2 to TRBJ2-1; 9 bases fit TRBD2. Specimen: peripheral blood. The CDR3 coding sequence is TGTGCCAGCAGCGGGACTAGCAGCTCCTACAATGAGCAGTTCTTC. This encodes CASSGTSSSYNEQFF.